This T cell receptor (beta chain) was sequenced in a study of T cell responses to AZD1222 COVID-19 vaccine. General observations from the study: Among AZD1222 vaccinees, only five to seven were seropositive at baseline. Dominant CD4 TCR responses targeted spike regions 160-218 and 743-854.

This clone was counted a few times. Its target is unknown. Germline assignment: CDR1 LNHDA and CDR2 SQIVND (reference sequence). The CDR3 is made up of 15 amino acids. V was clipped by 6 bases and J by 4 bases, with 18 bases between them. TCRdb's table, derived via immunoSEQ multiplex PCR, lists solely in-frame clones and lacks some. Here the sample spans approximately 89,000 clones, roughly 84% being singletons. The chain has TRBV19 and TRBJ1-2, with a weak D call TRBD1 (6 bases). The source was peripheral blood, collected 28 days after the second AZD1222 dose. This receptor was taken from an adult who received the AZD1222 COVID-19 vaccine. CDR3 amino acids: CASSTGAVVGYGYTF. The CDR3 DNA reads TGTGCCAGTAGCACGGGGGCCGTCGTCGGCTATGGCTACACCTTC.